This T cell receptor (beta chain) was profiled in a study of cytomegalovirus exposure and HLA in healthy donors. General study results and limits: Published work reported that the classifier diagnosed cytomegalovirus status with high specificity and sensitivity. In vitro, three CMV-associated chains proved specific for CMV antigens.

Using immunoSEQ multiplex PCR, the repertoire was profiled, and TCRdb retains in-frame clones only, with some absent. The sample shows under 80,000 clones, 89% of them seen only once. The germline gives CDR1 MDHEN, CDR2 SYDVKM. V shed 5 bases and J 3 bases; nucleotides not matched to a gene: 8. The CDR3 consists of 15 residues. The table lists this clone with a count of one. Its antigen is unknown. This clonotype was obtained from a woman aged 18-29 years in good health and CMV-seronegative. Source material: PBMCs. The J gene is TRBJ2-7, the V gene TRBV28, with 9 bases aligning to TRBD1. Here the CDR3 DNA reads TGTGCCAGCAGTCCTAGGGGGACAGGGAGCTACGAGCAGTACTTC. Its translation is CASSPRGTGSYEQYF.